These 32 T cell receptor beta chains were sequenced from one sample in a study of blood T cell repertoires in COVID-19. This table comes from immunoSEQ multiplex PCR, and its TCRdb copy is limited to in-frame clones, with some not included. The sample consists of about 130,000 clones, approximately 84% of them appearing once. The specimen was peripheral blood. The receptors were sampled from an elderly woman with acute or convalescent COVID-19.

This clone has a handful of counts. This sequence joins TRBV7-2 and TRBJ1-3; 7 bases agree with TRBD1. This CDR3 is built from 17 residues. V was clipped by 3 bases and J by 0 bases; unmatched bases: 8. CDR1 is SGHTA and CDR2 is FQGNSA in the germline V gene. CDR3 amino acids: CASSLQGGAFSGNTIYF. In DNA, the CDR3 is TGTGCCAGCAGCTTGCAGGGGGGAGCCTTCTCTGGAAACACCATATATTTT.

This clone was recorded at least ten times. The V call is TRBV7-2, the J call TRBJ2-1, with 8 nucleotides matching TRBD1. The CDR3 has 16 residues. Germline V gives CDR1 SGHTA, CDR2 FQGNSA. Losses at the gene ends were 2 bases for V and 9 bases for J; bases not matched to a gene: 12. This CDR3 is CASSLSPGGVWGEQFF. CDR3 coding DNA: TGTGCCAGCAGCTTAAGTCCAGGGGGCGTCTGGGGTGAGCAGTTCTTC.

The chain has TRBV12-3 or TRBV12-4 and TRBJ2-1, with a tentative D call TRBD1 (6 bases). This CDR3 region has 13 residues. V was pared by 6 bases and J by 4 bases, with 10 bases between. The CDR3 coding sequence is TGTGCCAGCAGCCAGGACAGTTACAATGAGCAGTTCTTC. This gives the protein CASSQDSYNEQFF.

This clone has only a few counts. V usage is TRBV7-8 and J usage is TRBJ1-3; D unresolved. Germline V gene sequence: CDR1 SGHVS, CDR2 FQNEAQ. Trimming pared 3 bases from V and 0 bases from J, leaving 12 bases between. The CDR3 extends over 16 amino acids. CDR3 in amino acids: CASSFLDASSGNTIYF. The DNA for the CDR3 is TGTGCCAGCAGCTTCCTAGATGCAAGCTCTGGAAACACCATATATTTT.

The CDR3 protein is CASSGDIGNTIYF. DNA of the CDR3: TGTGCCAGCAGTGGGGACATCGGAAACACCATATATTTT. The chain joins TRBV2 to TRBJ1-3; D perhaps matches TRBD1 (6 bases). CDR1 is SNHLY, CDR2 FYNNEI, per germline. Between the trimmed V and J ends, which lost 4 bases and 4 bases, there was a span of 8 bases. The CDR3 runs 13 residues.

The rearrangement links TRBV30 to TRBJ2-5; TRBD1 aligns across 11 bases. Germline V gives CDR1 GTSNPN, CDR2 SVGIG (reference sequence). This CDR3 has 16 residues. V lost 2 bases and J lost 4; bases outside the gene matches: 9. The DNA of the CDR3 is TGTGCCTGGAGTTCGATGGGGGACAGGGGGGGAGAGACCCAGTACTTC. It is translated as CAWSSMGDRGGETQYF.

The chain joins TRBV2 to TRBJ1-2; D gene unclear. Per the germline V gene, CDR1 is SNHLY and CDR2 is FYNNEI. The CDR3 has 13 residues. V lost 4 bases, J lost 0 bases, and 6 bases lay in between. CDR3 protein: CASSVASNYGYTF. CDR3 coding DNA: TGTGCCAGCAGTGTAGCCTCTAACTATGGCTACACCTTC.

The rearrangement joins TRBV19 to TRBJ2-1, with TRBD2 identical over 14 bases. J lost 7 bases, V lost 5 bases, and 7 bases had no gene match. Looked up from germline, CDR1 is LNHDA and CDR2 is SQIVND (reference sequence). The CDR3 loop spans 16 amino acids. The CDR3 region is CASSETGTSGSNEQFF. For the CDR3, the DNA is TGTGCCAGTAGTGAGACCGGGACTAGCGGGAGTAATGAGCAGTTCTTC.

As DNA, the CDR3 is TGTGCCACCAGGGGCGATACAGCCCTCCACTTT. It codes for CATRGDTALHF. The chain uses TRBV24-1 and TRBJ1-6; D not certain. This CDR3 region has 11 residues. V lost 7 bases and J lost 14, with 11 bases in between. Germline lookup yields CDR1 KGHDR and CDR2 SFDVKD.

This chain links TRBV11-2 with TRBJ2-1, with 7 positions matching TRBD1. V was clipped by 5 bases and J by 2 bases; unmatched bases: 6. Per germline, CDR1 SGHAT and CDR2 FQNNGV. The CDR3 sequence is 15 residues long. DNA for the CDR3: TGTGCCAGCAGCATTAACAGGGGACCCTACAATGAGCAGTTCTTC. The encoded protein is CASSINRGPYNEQFF.

V is TRBV30 and J is TRBJ2-5; 9 bases are a match to TRBD2. With 5 bases clipped from V and 3 bases from J, the junction kept 10 bases outside the gene matches. Germline V gene sequence: CDR1 GTSNPN, CDR2 SVGIG (reference sequence). CDR3 length equals 15 residues. The CDR3, as DNA: TGTGCCTGGGGGGACCGACTAGCGGTGAAAGAGACCCAGTACTTC. Translating it yields CAWGDRLAVKETQYF.

V usage is TRBV7-2 and J usage is TRBJ2-1; D gene ambiguous. Germline lookup yields CDR1 SGHTA and CDR2 FQGNSA. CDR3 length: 16 residues. With 0 bases removed from V and 0 bases from J, the gap between germline ends came to 9 bases. The CDR3 DNA reads as TGTGCCAGCAGCTTAGCGTCATACAGCTCCTACAATGAGCAGTTCTTC. Translating it yields CASSLASYSSYNEQFF.

The rearrangement joins TRBV4-1 to TRBJ2-1; 9 positions agree with TRBD1. The length of the CDR3 is 16 residues. In germline, CDR1 is MGHRA, CDR2 YSYEKL. The ends lost 4 bases at V and 7 bases at J; junction bases unmatched: 11. In nucleotides, the CDR3 is TGCGCCAGCAGCCGCCTCGGACAGGGGACCGGTAATGAGCAGTTCTTC. This codes for CASSRLGQGTGNEQFF.

The rearrangement uses TRBV2 and TRBJ2-3; 9 positions match TRBD1. The CDR3 is 14 residues long. V trimming: 7 bases; J trimming: 4 bases; junction bases outside the gene matches: 6. Germline CDR1 and CDR2: SNHLY and FYNNEI. The CDR3 bases are TGTGCCAGCAAAGAGGACAGGGGACCAGATACGCAGTATTTT. Protein product: CASKEDRGPDTQYF. Full variable domain (rest looked up from reference TRBV2 and TRBJ2-3): EPEVTQTPSHQVTQMGQEVILRCVPISNHLYFYWYRQILGQKVEFLVSFYNNEISEKSEIFDDQFSVERPDGSNFTLKIRSTKLEDSAMYFCASKEDRGPDTQYFGPGTRLTVL.

V is TRBV5-6 and J is TRBJ2-7; TRBD1 might be the D (5 bases). Germline CDR1 and CDR2: SGHDT and YYEEEE. Trimming took 4 bases from V and 5 from J, leaving 22 bases between them. The CDR3 is 16 residues long. The CDR3 DNA is TGTGCCAGCAGCGGGATGTCGGACAATAAAGTCCACGAGCAGTACTTC. Translation gives CASSGMSDNKVHEQYF.

The chain has TRBV24-1 and TRBJ2-1, with 8 bases fitting TRBD2. CDR1 is KGHDR and CDR2 is SFDVKD in the germline V gene. V lost 4 bases, J lost 0 bases, and 4 bases stayed unmatched. CDR3 length: 16 residues. The CDR3 sequence is CATSDSSGGSYNEQFF. The DNA of the CDR3 is TGTGCCACCAGTGACTCCAGCGGGGGCTCCTACAATGAGCAGTTCTTC.

This chain joins TRBV18 and TRBJ1-4, with 7 bases aligning to TRBD1. This CDR3 region has 15 residues. Germline V gene sequence: CDR1 KGHSH, CDR2 LQKENI. Trimming removed 4 bases from V and 5 bases from J; junction bases left unmatched: 7. The CDR3 region is CASSRTGDLNEKLFF. CDR3 nucleotide sequence: TGTGCCAGCTCACGTACAGGGGATTTGAATGAAAAACTGTTTTTT. The variable domain in full, completed from reference TRBV18 and TRBJ1-4, reads NAGVMQNPRHLVRRRGQEARLRCSPMKGHSHVYWYRQLPEEGLKFMVYLQKENIIDESGMPKERFSAEFPKEGPSILRIQQVVRGDSAAYFCASSRTGDLNEKLFFGSGTQLSVL.

In DNA, the CDR3 is TGCGCCAGCAGCCCCCGGGTGGGCAGGGGTCTGGATACGCAGTATTTT. Protein sequence: CASSPRVGRGLDTQYF. The chain carries TRBV4-3 and TRBJ2-3; D perhaps matches TRBD1 (6 bases). CDR1 is LGHNA, CDR2 YSLEER, per germline. Deletions cut 4 bases from V and 6 bases from J, with 20 bases between. This CDR3 has 16 residues.

The chain carries TRBV10-3 and TRBJ1-6, with TRBD1 identical over 7 bases. The CDR3 sequence is 15 residues long. CDR1 and CDR2 (germline): ENHRY, SYGVKD. Unmatched junction bases numbered 10, after V lost 6 bases and J lost 8 bases. CDR3 nucleotides: TGTGCCATCAGAGCCGGGACAGCGAGGGATTCACCCCTCCACTTT. Protein product: CAIRAGTARDSPLHF.

This sequence joins TRBV19 and TRBJ2-7, with D perhaps matching TRBD2 (6 bases). V was trimmed by 3 bases and J by 3 bases, leaving 9 bases between them. The CDR3 spans 13 residues. Germline values: CDR1 LNHDA, CDR2 SQIVND (reference sequence). The CDR3 region has the DNA TGTGCCAGTAGTATTTCGGGGGACTACGAGCAGTACTTC. This gives the protein CASSISGDYEQYF.

This chain links TRBV10-2 with TRBJ2-2; D call uncertain. Trimming removed 5 bases at V and 6 bases at J, with 7 bases between. Germline lookup yields CDR1 WSHSY and CDR2 SAAADI. The CDR3 has 12 amino acids. The CDR3 DNA reads as TGCGCCAGCAGTTGGAGCTCCGGGGAGCTGTTTTTT. This translates into CASSWSSGELFF.

This clone was counted a few times. The chain combines TRBV27 with TRBJ2-7; D ambiguous. In germline, CDR1 is MNHEY, CDR2 SMNVEV (reference sequence). The ends were cut back, 6 bases at V and 3 bases at J, with 12 bases in the middle. The CDR3 is 13 amino acids. CDR3 nucleotides: TGTGCCAGCAGCCGGGTTGTCGGCTACGAGCAGTACTTC. It encodes CASSRVVGYEQYF.

V is TRBV7-9 and J is TRBJ1-4; D might be TRBD1 (6 bases). Trimming removed 2 bases at V and 3 bases at J, with 13 bases between. In germline, CDR1 is SEHNR, CDR2 FQNEAQ (reference sequence). The CDR3 spans 16 residues. DNA of the CDR3: TGTGCCAGCAGCTTAATCCGCCAGGGGCCTAATGAAAAACTGTTTTTT. Translation gives CASSLIRQGPNEKLFF.

This chain uses TRBV15 with TRBJ2-1; a possible D gene is TRBD1 (6 bases). The CDR3 totals 15 residues. Germline V gene sequence: CDR1 LNHNV, CDR2 YYDKDF (reference sequence). Trimming removed 8 bases at V and 0 bases at J, with 14 bases between. CDR3 region: CATGKDRSSYNEQFF. Written as DNA, the CDR3 is TGTGCCACCGGAAAAGACAGGAGCTCCTACAATGAGCAGTTCTTC.

The CDR3 sequence: CAHRSGTGSNYGYTF. The CDR3 nucleotides are TGTGCTCATCGATCCGGGACAGGATCTAACTATGGCTACACCTTC. The chain has TRBV24-1 and TRBJ1-2; 8 bases agree with TRBD1. Germline CDR1 KGHDR, CDR2 SFDVKD. This CDR3 comprises 15 residues.

The chain combines TRBV5-5 with TRBJ1-3; D uncertain. Germline CDR1 SGHKS, CDR2 YYEKEE (reference sequence). This CDR3 has 17 amino acids. The germline V and J ends were trimmed by 0 bases and 0 bases, with 13 bases remaining between them. The CDR3 nucleotides read TGTGCCAGCAGCTTGGAATGGGCCCCAGGCTCTGGAAACACCATATATTTT. Protein sequence: CASSLEWAPGSGNTIYF.

The genes are TRBV9 and TRBJ2-2; 7 bases fit TRBD2. J lost 0 bases, V lost 0 bases, and 2 bases had no gene match. The CDR3 length is 16 residues. Germline V gene sequence: CDR1 SGDLS, CDR2 YYNGEE. This CDR3 reads CASSVGTRSNTGELFF. As DNA, the CDR3 is TGTGCCAGCAGCGTAGGGACTAGATCGAACACCGGGGAGCTGTTTTTT.

The V call is TRBV19, the J call TRBJ1-1, with D possibly matching TRBD1 (6 bases). V was trimmed by 5 bases and J by 3 bases, leaving 10 bases between them. The CDR3 contains 13 residues. CDR1 is LNHDA, CDR2 SQIVND, per germline (reference sequence). CDR3 residues: CASSYYRDTEAFF. CDR3 coding DNA: TGTGCCAGTAGTTATTACAGGGACACTGAAGCTTTCTTT. The full variable domain, with the rest looked up from reference TRBV19 and TRBJ1-1, is DGGITQSPKYLFRKEGQNVTLSCEQNLNHDAMYWYRQDPGQGLRLIYYSQIVNDFQKGDIAEGYSVSREKKESFPLTVTSAQKNPTAFYLCASSYYRDTEAFFGQGTRLTVV.

This chain's CDR3 is CASSLEPSGRETQYF. CDR3 sequence (DNA): TGTGCCAGCAGCTTGGAGCCTAGCGGGAGGGAGACCCAGTACTTC. The genes are TRBV5-4 and TRBJ2-5, with 11 bases that match TRBD2. From germline, CDR1 is SGHNT and CDR2 YYREEE (reference sequence). Trimming at V came to 0 bases and at J to 5 bases, leaving 3 bases not matched to a gene. The CDR3 is made up of 15 amino acids.

This clone has a handful of counts. V gene TRBV19 combines with J gene TRBJ1-2; TRBD1 aligns across 12 bases. The CDR3 covers 16 residues. Germline CDR1 is LNHDA and CDR2 is SQIVND (reference sequence). V was pared by 5 bases and J by 6 bases, with 10 bases of the junction left unmatched. DNA of the CDR3: TGTGCCAGTAGTCCCAGAAACCGGGACAGGGGGCATGGCTACACCTTC. Translating gives CASSPRNRDRGHGYTF.

This clone was observed a handful of times. The V and J genes are TRBV7-2 and TRBJ2-2; D gene uncertain. V was clipped by 1 base and J by 7 bases, with 13 bases between them. Germline V gene lookup returns CDR1 SGHTA and CDR2 FQGNSA. This CDR3 spans 15 amino acids. Here the CDR3 reads CASSLDRRNGGELFF. Written as DNA, the CDR3 is TGTGCCAGCAGCTTAGATCGCAGGAATGGCGGGGAGCTGTTTTTT. Based on the CDR3 plus reference TRBV7-2 and TRBJ2-2, the full variable domain is GAGVSQSPSNKVTEKGKDVELRCDPISGHTALYWYRQSLGQGLEFLIYFQGNSAPDKSGLPSDRFSAERTGGSVSTLTIQRTQQEDSAVYLCASSLDRRNGGELFFGEGSRLTVL.

The chain uses TRBV19 and TRBJ1-5; the match to TRBD1 covers 11 bases. CDR3 length: 17 amino acids. Germline CDR1 reads LNHDA; CDR2 reads SQIVND (reference sequence). V shed 5 bases, J shed 7 bases, and the junction held 13 bases outside the gene matches. The CDR3 loop reads CASSLTAGTGGDQPQHF. CDR3 DNA sequence: TGTGCCAGTAGTTTGACCGCCGGGACAGGGGGGGACCAGCCCCAGCATTTT.